A selection of T cell receptor beta chains follows, all from one sample in a study of cytomegalovirus exposure and HLA in healthy donors. Method: immunoSEQ multiplex PCR; TCRdb's copy keeps in-frame clones and lacks some. The table records about 160,000 clones, more than 75% of them present only once. The sample taken for sequencing was PBMCs. These receptors came from a man between 18 and 35 years old in good health and CMV-seropositive. Both conserved end residues are part of each CDR3. The D gene is left open where the match is weak. Expanded clones are given a class, and other clones once, few, many or no size at all.

cdr3_length j_call v_call clone_size d_call cdr3_aa cdr3_nt
16 TRBJ2-1 TRBV2 once NA CASSEENPSSYNEQFF TGTGCCAGCAGTGAAGAGAATCCGAGCTCCTACAATGAGCAGTTCTTC
13 TRBJ2-1 TRBV7-9 NA NA CASSQGLYNEQFF TGTGCCAGCAGCCAGGGATTATACAATGAGCAGTTCTTC
14 TRBJ2-1 TRBV9 NA NA CASSVVAGNNEQFF TGTGCCAGCAGCGTAGTGGCTGGTAACAATGAGCAGTTCTTC
10 TRBJ2-7 TRBV12-5 NA NA CASGLQFPYF TGTGCTAGTGGTTTGCAGTTTCCGTACTTC
14 TRBJ2-5 TRBV19 NA NA CASSISSGQETQYF TGTGCCAGTAGTATAAGCAGCGGCCAAGAGACCCAGTACTTC
15 TRBJ2-7 TRBV4-2 NA NA CASSQDLAVPYEQYF TGTGCCAGCAGCCAAGACCTAGCAGTGCCCTACGAGCAGTACTTC
15 TRBJ2-5 TRBV5-8 NA NA CASSFPGVHGETQYF TGTGCCAGCAGCTTCCCAGGGGTCCACGGCGAGACCCAGTACTTC
13 TRBJ2-3 TRBV28 few TRBD2 CASRTGGADTQYF TGTGCCAGCAGAACCGGGGGGGCGGATACGCAGTATTTT
14 TRBJ2-7 TRBV11-1 NA NA CASSPPDGDYEQYF TGTGCCAGCAGCCCGCCCGACGGAGACTACGAGCAGTACTTC
14 TRBJ2-5 TRBV19 NA TRBD1 CASSIRTGQETQYF TGTGCCAGTAGTATTAGGACAGGGCAAGAGACCCAGTACTTC
15 TRBJ2-1 TRBV5-8 NA TRBD2 CASSLGTSGDNEQFF TGTGCCAGCAGCTTAGGGACTAGCGGGGACAATGAGCAGTTCTTC
16 TRBJ2-6 TRBV6-5 NA NA CASSYRRGAGANVLTF TGTGCCAGCAGTTACAGGCGCGGGGCTGGGGCCAACGTCCTGACTTTC
15 TRBJ2-7 TRBV18 NA NA CASSPILGAVYEQYF TGTGCCAGCTCACCAATTTTGGGGGCGGTCTACGAGCAGTACTTC
15 TRBJ2-3 TRBV5-1 NA NA CASSLVQGRTDTQYF TGCGCCAGCAGCTTGGTCCAGGGTAGGACAGATACGCAGTATTTT
12 TRBJ1-1 TRBV5-1 NA NA CASSLGRTEAFF TGCGCCAGCAGCTTGGGGCGGACTGAAGCTTTCTTT
15 TRBJ2-1 TRBV5-1 NA NA CASSLGANSYNEQFF TGCGCCAGCAGCTTAGGGGCTAATTCCTACAATGAGCAGTTCTTC
14 TRBJ2-3 TRBV13 NA NA CASSLRISTDTQYF TGTGCCAGCAGCTTGCGGATTAGCACAGATACGCAGTATTTT
14 TRBJ1-2 TRBV18 few TRBD1 CASSQTGGSHGYTF TGTGCCAGCTCACAAACAGGGGGTTCTCATGGCTACACCTTC
14 TRBJ2-2 TRBV9 NA NA CASSLGLNTGELFF TGTGCCAGCAGCCTGGGACTGAACACCGGGGAGCTGTTTTTT
17 TRBJ2-1 TRBV5-1 NA TRBD2 CASSLVSGGSSYNEQFF TGCGCCAGCAGCTTGGTCAGCGGGGGAAGCTCCTACAATGAGCAGTTCTTC
14 TRBJ1-1 TRBV7-2 NA NA CASSLSGMNTEAFF TGTGCCAGCAGCTTATCGGGGATGAACACTGAAGCTTTCTTT
15 TRBJ2-7 TRBV13 NA TRBD1 CASSLGGTVPYEQYF TGTGCCAGCAGCTTAGGAGGGACAGTCCCCTACGAGCAGTACTTC
16 TRBJ2-3 TRBV18 NA TRBD1 CASSRAGTDRTDTQYF TGTGCCAGCTCCCGCGCCGGGACAGACCGCACAGATACGCAGTATTTT
15 TRBJ2-7 TRBV9 NA TRBD2 CASSSGLAGVYEQYF TGTGCCAGCAGCTCCGGACTAGCGGGAGTGTACGAGCAGTACTTC
17 TRBJ2-2 TRBV7-3 NA NA CASSLTAGAGNTGELFF TGTGCCAGCAGCTTAACGGCGGGGGCCGGGAACACCGGGGAGCTGTTTTTT
14 TRBJ1-2 TRBV6-1 NA NA CASSEAPTIYGYTF TGTGCCAGCAGTGAAGCGCCTACCATCTATGGCTACACCTTC
11 TRBJ1-1 TRBV2 once NA CASRGGVEAFF TGTGCCAGCAGAGGCGGGGTTGAAGCTTTCTTT
17 TRBJ2-7 TRBV5-8 NA TRBD2 CASSLFIAGGLSYEQYF TGTGCCAGCAGCTTATTTATAGCGGGGGGCCTCTCCTACGAGCAGTACTTC
15 TRBJ1-6 TRBV6-5 NA NA CASSLGTIVNSPLHF TGTGCCAGCTCGTTGGGGACAATCGTTAATTCACCCCTCCACTTT
12 TRBJ2-7 TRBV5-6 NA NA CASSLGPREVYF TGTGCCAGCAGCTTGGGGCCCAGGGAGGTGTACTTC
18 TRBJ2-5 TRBV7-7 NA TRBD2 CASSLGGLAGAGGETQYF TGTGCCAGCAGCTTAGGAGGACTAGCGGGGGCCGGGGGGGAGACCCAGTACTTC
11 TRBJ2-1 TRBV12-5 NA NA CASGLYNEQFF TGTGCTAGTGGACTCTACAATGAGCAGTTCTTC
16 TRBJ2-1 TRBV7-9 NA TRBD2 CASNPSGTASWNEQFF TGTGCCAGCAACCCTAGCGGGACCGCCTCTTGGAATGAGCAGTTCTTC
13 TRBJ1-1 TRBV7-3 NA NA CASSSRGNTEAFF TGTGCCAGCAGTTCGCGGGGGAACACTGAAGCTTTCTTT
15 TRBJ1-2 TRBV5-4 NA TRBD1 CASSSDRTGASGYTF TGTGCCAGCAGCTCGGATAGGACAGGGGCCAGTGGCTACACCTTC
15 TRBJ1-4 TRBV2 NA TRBD1 CASSLTGGKGEKLFF TGTGCCAGCAGTTTAACAGGGGGTAAGGGTGAAAAACTGTTTTTT
12 TRBJ1-4 TRBV7-9 NA TRBD1 CASWTGNEKLFF TGTGCCAGCTGGACAGGGAATGAAAAACTGTTTTTT
17 TRBJ1-4 TRBV5-5 NA NA CASSSPSLYTTNEKLFF TGTGCCAGCAGCTCCCCGTCTCTTTATACAACTAATGAAAAACTGTTTTTT